This is a list of T cell receptor beta chains from one sample in a study of blood T cell repertoires in COVID-19. Clones were read by immunoSEQ multiplex PCR, and TCRdb kept only the in-frame ones, dropping some. Among over 200,000 clones listed, over 75% were seen once. The sequenced sample was PBMCs or T cells enriched from blood (not recorded which). These receptors originate from a man between 18 and 35 years old who had recovered from COVID-19. CDR3s include the opening cysteine and the closing phenylalanine or tryptophan. Fields, in order: D gene, J gene, clone size, V gene, CDR3 protein, CDR3 DNA. D genes are given only for firm matches. Expanded clones are given a class, and other clones once, few, many or no size at all.

>TRBD1|TRBJ1-1|once|TRBV7-6
CASSLLGQGGAFF
TGTGCCAGCAGCTTGCTGGGACAGGGGGGAGCTTTCTTT
>-|TRBJ1-2|-|TRBV6-5
CASSPYRSSFDGYTF
TGTGCCAGCAGTCCCTACAGGAGCTCATTCGATGGCTACACCTTC
>TRBD2|TRBJ2-3|-|TRBV4-2
CASSQDPGRGTDTQYF
TGTGCCAGCAGCCAAGATCCAGGGAGGGGCACAGATACGCAGTATTTT
>TRBD2|TRBJ2-1|-|TRBV7-8
CASSLPKTWTSGKYNEQFF
TGTGCCAGCAGCTTACCGAAGACTTGGACTAGCGGGAAATACAATGAGCAGTTCTTC
>TRBD1|TRBJ1-3|-|TRBV3-1/TRBV3-2
CASSQGGQGGTIYF
TGTGCCAGCAGCCAAGGGGGACAGGGAGGGACCATATATTTT
>TRBD2|TRBJ2-7|-|TRBV10-2
CASFMREGYEQYF
TGCGCCAGCTTCATGCGGGAGGGCTACGAGCAGTACTTC
>TRBD1|TRBJ2-5|-|TRBV30
CAWNGQAGWETQYF
TGTGCCTGGAACGGACAGGCCGGGTGGGAGACCCAGTACTTC
>-|TRBJ2-7|once|TRBV6-1
CASSETVYEQYF
TGTGCCAGCAGTGAGACAGTCTACGAGCAGTACTTC
>TRBD2|TRBJ2-5|-|TRBV19
CASSSLTVAGGKTQYF
TGTGCCAGTAGTTCCCTGACCGTAGCGGGAGGAAAGACCCAGTACTTC
>-|TRBJ1-2|-|TRBV19
CASSIVVEGSNYGYTF
TGTGCCAGTAGTATAGTCGTGGAGGGCAGTAACTATGGCTACACCTTC
>TRBD2|TRBJ2-5|once|TRBV10-3
CAISSGLAEETQYF
TGTGCCATCAGTTCGGGACTAGCGGAAGAGACCCAGTACTTC
>-|TRBJ1-5|few|TRBV12-5
CASGLMTGSNQPQHF
TGTGCTAGTGGCCTGATGACAGGTAGCAATCAGCCCCAGCATTTT
>-|TRBJ1-5|-|TRBV28
CASQRTDYSNQPQHF
TGTGCCAGCCAAAGGACAGATTATAGCAATCAGCCCCAGCATTTT
>-|TRBJ2-3|-|TRBV9
CASSVGGGFSGSGQYF
TGTGCCAGCAGCGTAGGAGGTGGGTTTAGCGGCAGTGGGCAGTATTTT
>-|TRBJ2-3|-|TRBV27
CASSLISPDTQYF
TGTGCCAGCAGTTTAATCTCCCCAGATACGCAGTATTTT
>TRBD2|TRBJ2-7|-|TRBV30
CAWTGLADTYEQYF
TGTGCCTGGACCGGACTAGCGGATACCTACGAGCAGTACTTC
>TRBD2|TRBJ2-5|-|TRBV18
CASSPTSGYQETQYF
TGTGCCAGCTCACCAACTAGCGGCTATCAAGAGACCCAGTACTTC
>-|TRBJ1-2|-|TRBV25-1
CASSEAGYGYTF
TGTGCCAGCAGTGAAGCAGGCTATGGCTACACCTTC
>-|TRBJ2-7|-|TRBV2
CASSEGANYEQYF
TGTGCCAGCAGTGAAGGCGCCAACTACGAGCAGTACTTC
>TRBD1|TRBJ1-1|-|TRBV4-1
CASSQQQGIISTEAFF
TGCGCCAGCAGCCAACAACAGGGGATAATTAGCACTGAAGCTTTCTTT
>TRBD1|TRBJ1-2|-|TRBV4-1
CASSHDRGPNYGYTF
TGCGCCAGCAGCCACGACAGGGGCCCCAACTATGGCTACACCTTC
>TRBD1|TRBJ2-5|-|TRBV2
CASRRQGETQYF
TGTGCCAGCAGGAGACAGGGTGAGACCCAGTACTTC
>-|TRBJ2-7|-|TRBV9
CASSGGGLQGYEQYF
TGTGCCAGCAGCGGCGGCGGGTTACAAGGCTACGAGCAGTACTTC
>-|TRBJ1-6|-|TRBV27
CASSLSGGGYNSPLHF
TGTGCCAGCAGTTTATCCGGGGGGGGATATAATTCACCCCTCCACTTT
>-|TRBJ2-3|-|TRBV10-3
CAISEQAITDTQYF
TGTGCCATCAGTGAACAGGCAATCACAGATACGCAGTATTTT
>TRBD1|TRBJ2-7|-|TRBV28
CASSSGRTGQGEQYF
TGTGCCAGCAGTTCAGGAAGGACAGGTCAAGGCGAGCAGTACTTC
>-|TRBJ2-1|-|TRBV5-1
CASSVGASGQYNEQFF
TGCGCCAGCAGCGTGGGGGCTAGCGGCCAATACAATGAGCAGTTCTTC
>-|TRBJ1-5|-|TRBV30
CAWSTRGIQPQHF
TGTGCCTGGAGTACCCGAGGGATCCAGCCCCAGCATTTT
>TRBD1|TRBJ1-5|-|TRBV6-1
CASSELGRGSNQPQHF
TGTGCCAGCAGTGAACTGGGCAGGGGGAGCAATCAGCCCCAGCATTTT
>-|TRBJ1-5|-|TRBV5-1
CASSPGHGTLNQPQHF
TGCGCCAGCAGCCCGGGCCACGGGACACTCAATCAGCCCCAGCATTTT
>-|TRBJ1-1|-|TRBV29-1
CSVGPRQANTEAFF
TGCAGCGTTGGGCCTCGACAGGCTAACACTGAAGCTTTCTTT
>TRBD2|TRBJ2-7|-|TRBV28
CASSLSRLAGLPYEQYF
TGTGCCAGCAGTCTCTCGCGACTAGCGGGACTTCCCTACGAGCAGTACTTC
>TRBD2|TRBJ2-2|-|TRBV6-5
CASRGLAANTGELFF
TGTGCCAGCCGCGGACTAGCGGCGAACACCGGGGAGCTGTTTTTT
>TRBD1|TRBJ2-7|-|TRBV20-1
CSAGQGYEQYF
TGCAGTGCTGGACAGGGCTACGAGCAGTACTTC
>-|TRBJ1-5|-|TRBV7-9
CASSSPATGQPQHF
TGTGCCAGCAGCTCGCCAGCCACGGGGCAGCCCCAGCATTTT
>-|TRBJ1-4|-|TRBV6-5
CASSTSGGASEKLFF
TGTGCCAGCAGCACTTCCGGGGGGGCGAGTGAAAAACTGTTTTTT
>-|TRBJ1-4|-|TRBV21-1
CASSLTGGIEKLFF
TGTGCCAGCAGCTTGACAGGGGGCATTGAAAAACTGTTTTTT
>TRBD2|TRBJ2-7|-|TRBV6-2/TRBV6-3
CASTPLRGTYYEQYF
TGTGCCAGCACCCCTCTGCGGGGGACGTACTACGAGCAGTACTTC
>TRBD1|TRBJ2-5|-|TRBV30
CAWDYRGPRETQYF
TGTGCCTGGGACTACAGGGGCCCACGGGAGACCCAGTACTTC
>TRBD1|TRBJ1-2|many|TRBV27
CASTDGQGAKGYTF
TGTGCCAGCACCGACGGACAGGGGGCTAAAGGCTACACCTTC
>-|TRBJ1-3|once|TRBV28
CASGQGTGNTIYF
TGTGCCAGCGGTCAGGGTACTGGAAACACCATATATTTT
>-|TRBJ2-6|-|TRBV10-3
CAISDREDAGANVLTF
TGTGCCATCAGTGACAGGGAAGACGCTGGGGCCAACGTCCTGACTTTC
>-|TRBJ1-6|few|TRBV27
CATREYNSPLHF
TGTGCCACCCGGGAGTATAATTCACCCCTCCACTTT
>-|TRBJ1-4|-|TRBV5-6
CASRFQGTNEKLFF
TGTGCCAGCAGGTTCCAGGGAACTAATGAAAAACTGTTTTTT
>TRBD2|TRBJ2-7|-|TRBV23-1
CASSQSYPQVAGSGRALDEQYF
TGCGCCAGCAGTCAATCGTATCCCCAGGTGGCCGGGAGCGGGAGGGCCTTGGACGAGCAGTACTTC